Described below is a single T cell receptor (beta chain) sequence and its context. Antigen: not known. Primers: 60 Vbeta forward and 13 Jbeta reverse. Authors' analysis steps: Among the unique TCR beta chains that a later analysis counted, about 86 million in all, approximately 12 million were shared. TCRdb keeps only in-frame clones here, not all; method: immunoSEQ multiplex PCR. The D gene and trimming were derived from the DNA, and the V and J assignments and clone size from that table. In the table there are about 150,000 clones, roughly 84% of which are singletons. The sample belongs to a study of cytomegalovirus exposure and HLA in healthy donors. General observations from the study: Rare sequences made up most TCRs, while some public TCRs were found in many donors. Confirmation in vitro established that three CMV-associated chains were specific for CMV antigens.

These donors, healthy bone marrow donors, were studied. CDR1 and CDR2 from the germline V gene are SEHNR and FQNEAQ (reference sequence). The CDR3 is 14 amino acids. Specimen: PBMCs. The TCR sequence derives from a woman under 30 in good health and CMV-seronegative. The chain links TRBV7-9 to TRBJ2-7, with TRBD1 matching over 9 bases. The last part of the DNA fits TRBJ2-5 better; the J call may be wrong. This CDR3 is CASSARQGGETQYF. The CDR3 DNA reads TGTGCCAGCAGCGCCCGACAGGGGGGAGAGACCCAGTACTTC.